Shown below are 23 T cell receptor beta chains from a single sample sequenced in a study of identical twins. MiXCR, run by TCRdb on the 5' RACE reads, gives a single entry per CDR3 protein. The sample has hundreds of thousands of distinct CDR3 sequences; less than 10% are singletons. The sample was also linked to a second study, of yellow fever vaccine responses in identical twins.

Sequencing input: PBMCs. These receptors all stem from a woman aged 18-30 years in good health.

The chain links TRBV5-1 to TRBJ2-1; 8 positions agree with TRBD1. Germline V CDR1 and CDR2: SGHRS, YFSETQ. The V and J ends lost 4 bases and 4 bases, in that order; junction bases with no gene match: 7. CDR3 length equals 15 residues. The DNA of the CDR3 is TGCGCCAGCAGCCTCTGGACAGGGCAATACAATGAGCAGTTCTTC. It codes for CASSLWTGQYNEQFF.

The chain combines TRBV24-1 with TRBJ1-5; 8 bases are shared with TRBD1. There are 15 residues in the CDR3. The trim removed 5 bases at V and 1 base at J, leaving 3 bases unmatched. Germline V CDR1 and CDR2: KGHDR, SFDVKD. Here the CDR3 DNA reads TGTGCCACCAGTGCGGGGGACAGGAGCAATCAGCCCCAGCATTTT. This gives the protein CATSAGDRSNQPQHF.

This clonotype was counted only a few times. V is TRBV2 and J is TRBJ1-4, with 10 bases identical to TRBD1. Trimming cost V 4 bases and J 8 bases; bases outside gene matches: 4. Germline V gene sequence: CDR1 SNHLY, CDR2 FYNNEI. The CDR3 runs 14 residues. The CDR3 DNA reads as TGTGCCAGCAGTGGGACAGGGGGAAGAGAAAAACTGTTTTTT. This codes for CASSGTGGREKLFF.

This clonotype was picked up many times. This rearrangement joins TRBV9 to TRBJ2-2; D gene unclear. This CDR3 region has 17 residues. With 4 bases removed from V and 2 bases from J, the gap between germline ends came to 18 bases. Germline V CDR1 and CDR2: SGDLS, YYNGEE. The CDR3 region has the DNA TGTGCCAGCAGCTCCCGGGTAGGGCTAACTAACACCGGGGAGCTGTTTTTT. Translated: CASSSRVGLTNTGELFF.

The chain is built from TRBV28 and TRBJ2-2; D ambiguous. This CDR3 is 12 amino acids long. Trimming took 6 bases from V and 6 from J, leaving 8 bases between them. The germline V gene has CDR1 MDHEN and CDR2 SYDVKM. This CDR3 reads CASRGVAGELFF. CDR3 DNA: TGTGCCAGCAGGGGCGTGGCCGGGGAGCTGTTTTTT. Full variable domain (outside the CDR3, taken from reference TRBV28 and TRBJ2-2): DVKVTQSSRYLVKRTGEKVFLECVQDMDHENMFWYRQDPGLGLRLIYFSYDVKMKEKGDIPEGYSVSREKKERFSLILESASTNQTSMYLCASRGVAGELFFGEGSRLTVL.

This clonotype showed up just a few times. The gene calls are TRBV12-3 or TRBV12-4 and TRBJ1-5; D is possibly TRBD1 (6 bases). This CDR3 contains 13 residues. V lost 6 bases and J lost 3, with 9 bases in between. CDR3 loop: CASRTGTNQPQHF. Here the CDR3 DNA reads TGTGCCAGCAGAACAGGGACCAATCAGCCCCAGCATTTT.

This clonotype was seen more than once but under ten times. The chain employs TRBV21-1 and TRBJ2-5. TRBV21-1 represents a pseudogene. The CDR3 contains 14 residues. CDR3 in amino acids: CASSKVSNQETQYF. Written as DNA, the CDR3 is TGTGCCAGCAGCAAGGTTAGCAACCAAGAGACCCAGTACTTC.

This clonotype has at least ten counts. V is TRBV10-3 and J is TRBJ2-7, with 8 bases fitting TRBD2. Germline CDR1 reads ENHRY; CDR2 reads SYGVKD. CDR3 length: 14 residues. Trimming took 11 bases from V and 4 from J; bases not matched to a gene: 13. The DNA of the CDR3 is TGTGCCCTATGGGCGGGGGGCCCCGCTTACGAGCAGTACTTC. Encoded protein: CALWAGGPAYEQYF.

This clonotype has just a few counts. The V and J genes are TRBV6-5 and TRBJ1-4; D might be TRBD1 (5 bases). Trimming took 4 bases from V and 6 from J, leaving 18 bases between them. Germline-derived CDR1 and CDR2 are MNHEY and SVGAGI. This CDR3 comprises 16 residues. This CDR3 is CASSFLRGMGYEKLFF. The CDR3, as DNA: TGTGCCAGCAGTTTCCTTCGGGGGATGGGGTATGAAAAACTGTTTTTT.

This chain connects TRBV28 to TRBJ2-3; 10 nucleotides match TRBD2. Germline V lookup: CDR1 MDHEN, CDR2 SYDVKM. The V and J ends lost 6 bases and 0 bases, in that order; junction bases with no gene match: 12. There are 18 residues in the CDR3. For the CDR3, the DNA is TGTGCCAGCAGCCCTAGCGGGAGTGGGAGGTTGAGCACAGATACGCAGTATTTT. It encodes CASSPSGSGRLSTDTQYF.

The chain has TRBV5-7 and TRBJ2-3; D might be TRBD1 (6 bases). TRBV5-7 is recorded as an ORF, its role being uncertain. The CDR3 is made up of 15 amino acids. The V end was cut by 9 bases, the J end by 2 bases, with 19 bases between. CDR3 sequence: CAMGFGKGDTDTQYF. CDR3 in DNA: TGTGCCATGGGCTTCGGGAAGGGGGACACAGATACGCAGTATTTT.

This clonotype was seen repeatedly, ten times or more. This chain uses TRBV5-1 with TRBJ2-7; 8 nucleotides agree with TRBD1. The trim removed 4 bases at V and 3 bases at J, leaving 6 bases unmatched. The germline V gene encodes CDR1 SGHRS and CDR2 YFSETQ. The CDR3 runs 14 residues. CDR3 nucleotide sequence: TGCGCCAGCAGCCGCTCCGGACAGGGCTACGAGCAGTACTTC. Its protein product is CASSRSGQGYEQYF.

The chain uses TRBV5-1 and TRBJ2-5; 7 bases match TRBD1. Per germline, CDR1 SGHRS and CDR2 YFSETQ. The CDR3 totals 15 residues. Trimming at V came to 3 bases and at J to 4 bases, leaving 9 bases not matched to a gene. This CDR3 is CASSSAKGAGETQYF. CDR3 DNA: TGCGCCAGCAGCTCAGCCAAGGGGGCGGGAGAGACCCAGTACTTC.

This clonotype has at least ten counts. V gene TRBV4-1 combines with J gene TRBJ1-1; D not resolved. Germline CDR1 MGHRA, CDR2 YSYEKL. V was clipped by 1 base and J by 2 bases, with 11 bases between them. CDR3 length: 15 residues. CDR3 loop: CASSQVSRGNTEAFF. CDR3 in DNA: TGCGCCAGCAGCCAAGTTTCACGGGGAAACACTGAAGCTTTCTTT.

At least ten counts were recorded for this clonotype. The chain carries TRBV28 and TRBJ2-3; D may be TRBD2 (6 bases). Trimming left V 4 bases short and J 2 bases short, with 13 bases between. The V gene's germline CDR1 is MDHEN and CDR2 SYDVKM. The CDR3 contains 15 residues. The CDR3 DNA reads TGTGCCAGCAGTTCTAACCGGGACTTCACAGATACGCAGTATTTT. The encoded protein is CASSSNRDFTDTQYF.

This clonotype appeared many times. This chain uses TRBV4-3 with TRBJ2-7; maybe TRBD2 (7 bases). CDR1 is LGHNA and CDR2 is YSLEER in the germline V gene. Trimming left V 4 bases short and J 3 bases short, with 22 bases between. The CDR3 contains 17 residues. The CDR3 DNA follows: TGCGCCAGCAGCCGAGATGTGACAGGCGGGAGCAGCTACGAGCAGTACTTC. It specifies CASSRDVTGGSSYEQYF.

This clonotype was observed a handful of times. J is TRBJ2-7 and V is TRBV27, with 8 nucleotides matching TRBD2. CDR1 and CDR2 from the germline V gene are MNHEY and SMNVEV (reference sequence). J lost 0 bases, V lost 7 bases, and 5 bases had no gene match. This CDR3 has 14 amino acids. This CDR3 reads CASTARGGSYEQYF. CDR3 nucleotide sequence: TGTGCCAGCACAGCCCGGGGGGGCTCCTACGAGCAGTACTTC.

The chain has TRBV5-6 and TRBJ2-4, with D possibly being TRBD2 (5 bases). Germline CDR1 SGHDT, CDR2 YYEEEE. This CDR3 region has 13 residues. V was shortened by 2 bases and J by 5 bases, with 8 bases between the two germline ends. The DNA of the CDR3 is TGTGCCAGCAGCTTAGGAGGAGAAAACATTCAGTACTTC. This gives the protein CASSLGGENIQYF.

The V gene is TRBV2, the J gene TRBJ2-7; D perhaps matches TRBD1 (5 bases). The CDR3 extends over 17 amino acids. Germline assignment: CDR1 SNHLY and CDR2 FYNNEI. Trimming shortened V by 6 bases and J by 4 bases, and 25 bases separated the two germline ends. The CDR3 loop reads CASSHALKGPVLYEQYF. The CDR3 DNA is TGTGCCAGCAGCCATGCTTTGAAGGGGCCAGTTCTTTACGAGCAGTACTTC.

This clonotype appeared many times. The V call is TRBV7-2, the J call TRBJ2-7; 11 bases are shared with TRBD2. The germline V gene encodes CDR1 SGHTA and CDR2 FQGNSA. Unmatched junction bases numbered 4, after V lost 1 base and J lost 2 bases. The CDR3 runs 16 residues. The CDR3 bases are TGTGCCAGCAGCTTAGGAATTAGCGGGGGGGCCTACGAGCAGTACTTC. Amino acid sequence: CASSLGISGGAYEQYF.

The chain is built from TRBV27 and TRBJ2-4; the match to TRBD2 covers 13 bases. Germline V gene sequence: CDR1 MNHEY, CDR2 SMNVEV (reference sequence). This CDR3 has 20 amino acids. V lost 4 bases, J lost 0 bases, and 12 bases stayed unmatched. CDR3 sequence (DNA): TGTGCCAGCAGTTCTTTACCGGGACTAGCGGGGCCGTTAGCCAAAAACATTCAGTACTTC. This sequence encodes CASSSLPGLAGPLAKNIQYF.

The table lists this clonotype with a few counts. V usage is TRBV6-2 or TRBV6-3 and J usage is TRBJ2-1, with TRBD1 matching 7 bases. Germline loops: CDR1 MNHEY, CDR2 SVGEGT. This CDR3 is 16 amino acids long. J gave up 3 bases and V 7 bases, and 12 bases lay outside the gene matches. The CDR3 loop reads CASNDRDRVLYNEQFF. DNA of the CDR3: TGTGCCAGCAATGATAGAGACAGGGTCCTCTACAATGAGCAGTTCTTC.

This clonotype has more than one count but fewer than ten. This chain links TRBV10-3 with TRBJ1-1, with D tentatively TRBD1 (6 bases). The CDR3 spans 13 residues. Germline V CDR1 and CDR2: ENHRY, SYGVKD. Trimming shortened V by 6 bases and J by 1 base, and 9 bases separated the two germline ends. The CDR3 bases are TGTGCCATCAGGGGGGGCGGGAACACTGAAGCTTTCTTT. Encoded protein: CAIRGGGNTEAFF.